This T cell receptor (beta chain) was captured by sequencing in a study of blood T cell repertoires in COVID-19. Study-wide background: Acute-phase and convalescent COVID-19 samples originated in the United States, Italy and Spain. Sources were T cells, B-cell-depleted T cells, or PBMCs; the material itself was cDNA or gDNA.

Germline V CDR1 and CDR2: SGHDT, YYEEEE. J lost 0 bases, V lost 3 bases, and 2 bases had no gene match. CDR3 size: 14 residues. Original analysis: Amplification with reference gene primers provided the estimates of nucleated cell counts. The data were produced by immunoSEQ multiplex PCR, yet TCRdb's version contains in-frame clones alone and is incomplete. The DNA was the basis for D and trimming; V, J and clone size are from that table. This table holds just over 650,000 clones, 75% to 90% found once. The chain carries TRBV5-6 and TRBJ1-2; 7 positions agree with TRBD1. The clonotype was recovered from a woman younger than 30 with acute or convalescent COVID-19. Source material: peripheral blood. Here the CDR3 reads CASSWTGANYGYTF. The CDR3 bases are TGTGCCAGCAGCTGGACAGGAGCTAACTATGGCTACACCTTC.